This TCR beta chain was identified during a study of Ad26.COV2.S vaccination and SARS-CoV-2 variants. Study in general: Donor was one of the participants in the Ad26.COV2.S arm of the COV1001 trial.

Trimming left V 5 bases short and J 5 bases short, with 15 bases between. CDR3 length: 14 amino acids. Germline V lookup: CDR1 SEHNR, CDR2 FQNEAQ (reference sequence). The treatment was: over 15 received Ad26.COV2.S at low or high dose, single or two shots; several received placebo; per-sample allocation not given. Collection of the samples took place on day 63 after the first injection of vaccine or placebo. Vaccine was an Ad26 vector expressing Wuhan-strain SARS-CoV-2 spike. Assay: immunoSEQ multiplex PCR; the TCRdb copy retains only in-frame clones and omits some. The sample lists around 300,000 clones; 85% to 90% were seen once.

This receptor was identified in a person aged 18-65 years who received the Ad26.COV2.S COVID-19 vaccine or a placebo. The sequenced sample was peripheral blood, obtained in a trial of Ad26.COV2.S vaccine versus placebo. The gene calls are TRBV7-9 and TRBJ1-2; maybe TRBD1 (5 bases). The CDR3 region has the DNA TGTGCCAGCAGCCCCGGGGCCTTGGGGTATGGCTACACCTTC. Translated: CASSPGALGYGYTF.